This TCR beta chain was captured by sequencing in a study of OX40 agonist ivuxolimab in advanced cancers. Germline V CDR1 and CDR2: GTSNPN, SVGIG (reference sequence). Losses at the gene ends were 3 bases for V and 2 bases for J; bases not matched to a gene: 6. The CDR3 runs 15 residues. This table comes from immunoSEQ multiplex PCR, and its TCRdb copy is limited to in-frame clones, with some not included. In the table there are more than 65,000 clones, more than 70% of which are singletons. The receptor was derived from an adult with an advanced solid tumor such as melanoma, head and neck, liver or kidney cancer. The gene calls are TRBV30 and TRBJ2-7; TRBD2 matches at 11 bases. Source: CD4+ or CD8+ T cells sorted from blood, taken in a trial of the OX40 agonist ivuxolimab. The CDR3 region has the DNA TGTGCCTGGAGATCTAGCGGGAGGCCACCCTACGAGCAGTACTTC. This sequence encodes CAWRSSGRPPYEQYF.